This T cell receptor (beta chain) stems from a study of T cell repertoires in cytomegalovirus infection. Study-level information: From public TCR beta signatures came an indication of both CMV infection and matching HLA type.

This clonotype has ten or more counts. The antigen is unknown. V lost 4 bases, J lost 0 bases, and 19 bases lay in between. The CDR3 contains 19 residues. Germline V CDR1 and CDR2: MNHEY, SVGAGI. MiXCR, run by TCRdb on the reads, gives a single entry per CDR3 protein. Of under 300,000 distinct CDR3 sequences listed, about 20% are singletons. The origin of this receptor is a human donor in good health (CMV status not recorded). Some clones in this sample may be carry-over from other donors' samples. V is TRBV6-5 and J is TRBJ1-6; D might be TRBD1 (5 bases). Sequencing used cultured PBMCs, obtained from culture after CMV antigen stimulation. The CDR3 sequence is CASSSTWDPKSSYNSPLHF. The CDR3 DNA is TGTGCCAGCAGTTCTACCTGGGACCCTAAGAGCTCCTATAATTCACCCCTCCACTTT.